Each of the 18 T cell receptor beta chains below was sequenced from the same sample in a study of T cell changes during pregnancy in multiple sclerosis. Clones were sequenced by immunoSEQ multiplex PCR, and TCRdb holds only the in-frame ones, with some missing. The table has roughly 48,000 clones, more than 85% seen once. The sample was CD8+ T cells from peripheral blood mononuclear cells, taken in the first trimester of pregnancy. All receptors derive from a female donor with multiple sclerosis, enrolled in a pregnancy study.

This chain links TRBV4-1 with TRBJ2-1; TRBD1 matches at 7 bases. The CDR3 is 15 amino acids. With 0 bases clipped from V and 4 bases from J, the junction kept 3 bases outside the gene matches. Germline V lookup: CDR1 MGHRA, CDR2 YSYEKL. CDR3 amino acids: CASSQEDRAYNEQFF. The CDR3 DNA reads TGCGCCAGCAGCCAAGAAGACAGGGCATACAATGAGCAGTTCTTC.

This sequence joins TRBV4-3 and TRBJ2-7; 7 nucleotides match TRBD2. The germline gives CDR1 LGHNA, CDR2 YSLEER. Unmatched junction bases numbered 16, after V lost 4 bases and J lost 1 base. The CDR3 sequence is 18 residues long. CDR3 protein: CASSPLGGEGRASYEQYF. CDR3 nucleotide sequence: TGCGCCAGCAGCCCGCTCGGGGGTGAGGGGAGGGCGTCCTACGAGCAGTACTTC.

The CDR3 nucleotides read TGTGCCAGCAGCCAAGGGGAGGGGGTCAATGAGCAGTTCTTC. Protein: CASSQGEGVNEQFF. The V call is TRBV7-9, the J call TRBJ2-1; tentatively, D is TRBD2 (7 bases). Germline values: CDR1 SEHNR, CDR2 FQNEAQ (reference sequence). V was cut by 5 bases and J by 6 bases, with 14 bases left in between. This CDR3 has 14 residues.

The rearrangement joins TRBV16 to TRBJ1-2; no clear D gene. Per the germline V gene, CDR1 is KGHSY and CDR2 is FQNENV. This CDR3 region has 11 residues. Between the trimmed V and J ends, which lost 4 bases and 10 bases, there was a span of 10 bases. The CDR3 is CASSPGIDYTF. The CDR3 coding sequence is TGTGCCAGCAGCCCCGGGATCGACTACACCTTC.

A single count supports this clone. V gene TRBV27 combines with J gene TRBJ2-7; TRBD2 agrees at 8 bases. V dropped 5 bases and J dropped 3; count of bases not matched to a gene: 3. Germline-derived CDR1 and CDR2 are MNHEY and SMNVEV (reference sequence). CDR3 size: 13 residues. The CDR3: CASSPAGDYEQYF. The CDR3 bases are TGTGCCAGCAGTCCAGCGGGAGACTACGAGCAGTACTTC.

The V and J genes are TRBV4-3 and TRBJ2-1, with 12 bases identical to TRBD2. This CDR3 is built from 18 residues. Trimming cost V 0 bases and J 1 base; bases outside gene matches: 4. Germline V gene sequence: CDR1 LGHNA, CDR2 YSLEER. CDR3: CASSQESLAGGSYNEQFF. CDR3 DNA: TGCGCCAGCAGCCAAGAGTCGCTAGCGGGAGGGTCCTACAATGAGCAGTTCTTC.

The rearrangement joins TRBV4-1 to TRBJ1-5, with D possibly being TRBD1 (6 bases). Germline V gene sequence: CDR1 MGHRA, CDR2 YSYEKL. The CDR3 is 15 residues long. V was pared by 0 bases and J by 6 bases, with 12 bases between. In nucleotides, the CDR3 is TGCGCCAGCAGCCAAGATCAACAGGGTGGTCAGCCCCAGCATTTT. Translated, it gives CASSQDQQGGQPQHF.

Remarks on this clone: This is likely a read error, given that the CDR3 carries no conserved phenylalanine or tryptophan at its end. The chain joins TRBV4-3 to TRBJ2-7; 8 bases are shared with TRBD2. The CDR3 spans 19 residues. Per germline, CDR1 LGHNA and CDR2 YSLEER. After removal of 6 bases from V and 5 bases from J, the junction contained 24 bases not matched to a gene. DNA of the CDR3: TGCGCCAGCAGTCGGAATTCCCACTCTACCAGCGGGAGTTCGAACGAGCAGTACTCC. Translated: CASSRNSHSTSGSSNEQYS.

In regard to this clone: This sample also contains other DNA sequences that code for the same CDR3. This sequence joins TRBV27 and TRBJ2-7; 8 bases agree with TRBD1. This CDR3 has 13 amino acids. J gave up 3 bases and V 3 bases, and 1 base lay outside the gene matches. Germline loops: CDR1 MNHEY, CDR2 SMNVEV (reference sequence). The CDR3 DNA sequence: TGTGCCAGCAGTTTTGGACAGGGCTACGAGCAGTACTTC. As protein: CASSFGQGYEQYF.

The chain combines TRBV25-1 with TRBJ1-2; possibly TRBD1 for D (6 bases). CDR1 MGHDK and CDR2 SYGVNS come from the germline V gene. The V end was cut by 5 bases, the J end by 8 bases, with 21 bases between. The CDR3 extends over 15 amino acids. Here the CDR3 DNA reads TGTGCCAGCAGTAACCTTTGGGGGGGCAGCGAGGGCTACACCTTC. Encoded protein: CASSNLWGGSEGYTF.

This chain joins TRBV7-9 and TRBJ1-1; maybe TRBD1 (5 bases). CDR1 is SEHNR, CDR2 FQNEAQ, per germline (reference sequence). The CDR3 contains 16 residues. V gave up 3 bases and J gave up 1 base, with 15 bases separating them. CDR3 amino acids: CASSFGVGQGNTEAFF. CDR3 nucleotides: TGTGCCAGCAGCTTTGGGGTCGGTCAGGGGAACACTGAAGCTTTCTTT. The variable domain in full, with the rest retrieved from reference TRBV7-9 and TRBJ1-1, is DTGVSQNPRHKITKRGQNVTFRCDPISEHNRLYWYRQTLGQGPEFLTYFQNEAQLEKSRLLSDRFSAERPKGSFSTLEIQRTEQGDSAMYLCASSFGVGQGNTEAFFGQGTRLTVV.

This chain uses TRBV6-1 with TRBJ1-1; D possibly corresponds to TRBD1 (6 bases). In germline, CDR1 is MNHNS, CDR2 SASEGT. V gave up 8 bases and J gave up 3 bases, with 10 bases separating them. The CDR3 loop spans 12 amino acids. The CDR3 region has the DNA TGTGCCAGCCGCACAGGGTACACTGAAGCTTTCTTT. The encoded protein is CASRTGYTEAFF.

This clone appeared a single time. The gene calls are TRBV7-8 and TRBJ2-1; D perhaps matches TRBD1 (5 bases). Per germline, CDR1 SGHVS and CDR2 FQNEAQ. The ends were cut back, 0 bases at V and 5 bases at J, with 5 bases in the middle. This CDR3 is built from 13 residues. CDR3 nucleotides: TGTGCCAGCAGCTTAGCCAGGGACAATGAGCAGTTCTTC. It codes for CASSLARDNEQFF.

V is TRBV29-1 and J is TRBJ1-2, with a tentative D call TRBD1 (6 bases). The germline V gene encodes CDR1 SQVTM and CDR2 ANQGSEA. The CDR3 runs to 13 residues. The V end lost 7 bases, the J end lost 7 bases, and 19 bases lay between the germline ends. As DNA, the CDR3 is TGCAGCGCAGAGACAGGTACCGGCGGTGGCTACACCTTC. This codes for CSAETGTGGGYTF.

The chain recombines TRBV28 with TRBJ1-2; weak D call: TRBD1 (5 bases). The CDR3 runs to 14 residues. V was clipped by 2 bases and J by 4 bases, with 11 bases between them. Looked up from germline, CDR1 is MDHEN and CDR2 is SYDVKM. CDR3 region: CASSLDSGPYGYTF. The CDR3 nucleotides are TGTGCCAGCAGTTTAGATTCAGGGCCCTATGGCTACACCTTC.

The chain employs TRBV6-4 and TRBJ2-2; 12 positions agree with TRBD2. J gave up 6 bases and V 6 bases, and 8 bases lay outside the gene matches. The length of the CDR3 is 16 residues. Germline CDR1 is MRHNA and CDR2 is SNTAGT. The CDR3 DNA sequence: TGTGCCAGCAGCCCCGCGGGGACTAGCGGGCCCGGGGAGCTGTTTTTT. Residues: CASSPAGTSGPGELFF.

The CDR3 here is CASSELANEQFF. Written as DNA, the CDR3 is TGTGCCAGCAGCGAACTAGCCAATGAGCAGTTCTTC. The rearrangement uses TRBV11-2 and TRBJ2-1, with a possible D match to TRBD2 (6 bases). Trimming shortened V by 5 bases and J by 6 bases, and 8 bases separated the two germline ends. The germline V gene encodes CDR1 SGHAT and CDR2 FQNNGV. The CDR3 consists of 12 residues.

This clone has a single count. In DNA, the CDR3 is TGTGCCAGCAGCTCACAGGGGAGAGAGACCCAGTACTTC. Protein: CASSSQGRETQYF. V and J are TRBV7-9 and TRBJ2-5; 7 bases agree with TRBD1. Germline CDR1 is SEHNR and CDR2 is FQNEAQ (reference sequence). The CDR3 length is 13 residues. Trimming cost V 4 bases and J 4 bases; bases outside gene matches: 3.